This T cell receptor (beta chain) was profiled in a study of blood T cell repertoires in COVID-19 (dated by TCRdb to between 2020 and 2021). Concerning the study at large: Samples covering the acute and convalescent phases of COVID-19 were provided by collaborators in the United States, Italy and Spain. The repertoires were made available in a free public database intended to serve as a resource for research on the immune response to SARS-CoV-2. Samples came from the ongoing ImmuneRACE study (first 160 participants) plus 1,254 subjects from 6 global collaborators. The prospective study material was composed of cDNA or gDNA derived from T cells, B-cell-depleted T cells, or PBMCs. The sample metadata nearly always contained a de-identified subject ID, COVID-19 status, age in years and sex. Subjects who had been exposed to COVID-19, were actively infected with it, or had recovered from it provided the deeply sampled blood TCRbeta repertoires that made up the dataset. Where available, HLA class I and class II types were taken from metadata supplied by the sample provider and were not determined by assay-based typing.

Taken from the germline V gene, the CDR1 and CDR2 loops are LGHNA and YSLEER. Germline trimming amounts to 1 base on V and 9 bases on J, with 11 as the count of junction bases outside the gene matches. Including the terminal cysteine and phenylalanine, the CDR3 comprises 16 residues. The sequence is cut down to CDR3 DNA, 48 bases in frame from base 1. TCRbeta CDR3 regions were amplified from genomic DNA by means of the immunoSEQ Assay, a bias-controlled multiplex PCR. The paper's processing steps were these. Nucleated cell counts per sample were estimated from amplification of reference gene primers within the assay. Sequence reads were collapsed and filtered to measure the absolute abundance of every unique TCRbeta CDR3 rearrangement. For each sample, productive Simpson clonality was calculated as the square root of Simpson's diversity index over productive rearrangements. The clones in this table, taken by TCRdb from immuneACCESS, are in-frame only. Not every clone is retained; where verified, under half of the shortfall comes from an unresolved V gene, and the cause of the rest is unknown. V and J calls plus clone size are reproduced from that table; the DNA served to infer D and trimming. Within this sample are under 250,000 clones, with about 82% of them counted one time only. Of the sample, around 2.5% falls within the top ten clones.

What the research found in general, with its limitations: The amount of clinical and demographic metadata varied by source and participant and was provided uncurated.

Note on this clone: The antigen it binds to is not known. The record has no base qualities; no much larger clone is one base away.

In Seattle, one collaborating source enrolled patients while the infection was active and tracked those patients longitudinally over the course of disease. The collaborating institutions used their own protocols to collect whole blood in K2EDTA tubes. For TCRbeta analysis, collaborator samples were shipped as frozen whole blood, as isolated PBMCs, or as DNA extracted from either sample type. The chain was built from TRBV4-3 and TRBJ2-1, with 8 junctional bases fitting TRBD2. The TCR sequence derives from a woman in her 70s with COVID-19, enrolled during active disease. Sequencing used peripheral blood. This receptor has the CDR3 CASSQAGTSSLGEQFF. At the DNA level, the sequence is TGCGCCAGCAGCCAAGCCGGGACTAGTTCTCTGGGTGAGCAGTTCTTC.